This T cell receptor (beta chain) stems from a study of T-cell memory formation after mild COVID-19. Findings and limits, study-wide: Contracting clones from day 15 to 85 showed balanced CD4/CD8; later expanders favored CD4+. Pre-infection memory showed some responding clones, and this suggested that cross-reactive memory joined. Among contracting clones, CD4+ were mainly CM/EM and CD8+ enriched in EMRA. Second-wave clones peaking on day 37 lacked confirmed SARS-CoV-2 specificity.

This clonotype was observed a handful of times. The antigen is unknown. Germline V gives CDR1 MNHNY, CDR2 SVGAGI (reference sequence). This CDR3 spans 15 amino acids. Trimming at V came to 6 bases and at J to 2 bases, leaving 5 bases not matched to a gene. MiXCR, run by TCRdb on the 5' RACE reads, gives a single entry per CDR3 protein. The repertoire includes 350,000 to 500,000 distinct CDR3 sequences, about a quarter of them detected once, and roughly 13% sits in the top ten. Sequences were obtained from PBMCs or a T cell subset sorted from them (not recorded which). This TCR came from an adult woman who had mild COVID-19 (a few samples of this study predate the infection). Cell type and time point are not known. This sequence joins TRBV6-6 and TRBJ2-3; 10 nucleotides agree with TRBD2. The CDR3 nucleotides read TGTGCCAGCAGCTCTAGCGGGAGTATCACAGATACGCAGTATTTT. Translated, it gives CASSSSGSITDTQYF.